Listed here is a single T cell receptor (beta chain). This receptor's antigen is unknown. Per-base quality was not reported, and no clone a single base away is much larger than it. These data originate in a study of T cell repertoires in cytomegalovirus infection (dated by TCRdb to 2018 to 2020). For the study in its entirety: Because public TCR beta signatures pointed to carriage of CMV infection together with the matching HLA type, the HLA type of each donor mattered for the analysis.

General findings and caveats noted by the study authors: Carriers of CMV infection plus the relevant HLA type were discriminated by the cumulative frequency of public TCR beta family members in the study cohort and in an independent roughly 320-donor cohort. The ex vivo response was dominated by HLA-C-restricted CMV-specific TCR beta clonotypes, which also provided the single most frequent clonotype in two of eight donors.

V drops 2 bases and J drops 2 bases, leaving 9 bases in between. The germline V gene gives CDR1 as KGHSH and CDR2 as LQKENI. Including the terminal cysteine and phenylalanine, the CDR3 comprises 14 residues. The CDR3 DNA has 42 bases and is translated from base 1. Data came from an Illumina HiSeq 1500. TCRdb's own reprocessing of the public reads used fastp at Q25 and MiXCR and kept productive beta chains. Entries that share a CDR3 protein sequence are merged under the most common genes and DNA. Across this sample there are 400,000 or so distinct CDR3 sequences, with roughly a third seen only once. Roughly 13% of the sample comes from the top ten.

The source is a human donor in good health (CMV status not recorded). Some clones in this sample may be carry-over from other donors' samples. Sample: PBMCs. The chain couples TRBV18 to TRBJ1-1; the D gene is possibly TRBD1, with 5 bases matching. The nucleotides read TGTGCCAGCTCACCATATGGGGGAAACACTGAAGCTTTCTTT. Its translation is CASSPYGGNTEAFF.